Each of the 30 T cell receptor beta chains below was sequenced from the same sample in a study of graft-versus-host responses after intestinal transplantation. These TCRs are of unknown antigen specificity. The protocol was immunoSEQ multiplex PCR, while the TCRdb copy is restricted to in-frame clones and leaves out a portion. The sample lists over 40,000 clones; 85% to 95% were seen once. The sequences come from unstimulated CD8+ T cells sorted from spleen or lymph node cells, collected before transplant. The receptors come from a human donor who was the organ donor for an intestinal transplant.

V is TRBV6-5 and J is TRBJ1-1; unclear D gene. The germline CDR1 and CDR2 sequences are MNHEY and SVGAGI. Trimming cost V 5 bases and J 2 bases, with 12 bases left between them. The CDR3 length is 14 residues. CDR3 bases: TGTGCCAGCAGTGAATTAGACGGAAACACTGAAGCTTTCTTT. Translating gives CASSELDGNTEAFF.

CDR3 sequence: CASSQVAGVEQFF. For the CDR3, the DNA is TGCGCCAGCAGCCAAGTAGCGGGGGTTGAGCAGTTCTTC. The V call is TRBV4-3, the J call TRBJ2-1, with 9 nucleotides matching TRBD2. Per germline, CDR1 LGHNA and CDR2 YSLEER. The CDR3 sequence is 13 residues long. V was clipped by 1 base and J by 9 bases; unmatched bases: 1.

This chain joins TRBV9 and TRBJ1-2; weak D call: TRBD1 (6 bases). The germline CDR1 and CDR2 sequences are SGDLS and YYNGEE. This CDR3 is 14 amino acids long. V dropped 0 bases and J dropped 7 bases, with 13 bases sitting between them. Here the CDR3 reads CASSVAGGLSGYTF. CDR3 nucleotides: TGTGCCAGCAGCGTAGCCGGGGGCTTGAGTGGCTACACCTTC.

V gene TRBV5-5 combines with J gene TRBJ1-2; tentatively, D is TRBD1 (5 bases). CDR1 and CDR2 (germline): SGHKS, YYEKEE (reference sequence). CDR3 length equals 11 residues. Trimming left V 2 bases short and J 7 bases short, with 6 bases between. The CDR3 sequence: CASSLGTGYTF. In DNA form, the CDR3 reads TGTGCCAGCAGCTTAGGGACTGGCTACACCTTC.

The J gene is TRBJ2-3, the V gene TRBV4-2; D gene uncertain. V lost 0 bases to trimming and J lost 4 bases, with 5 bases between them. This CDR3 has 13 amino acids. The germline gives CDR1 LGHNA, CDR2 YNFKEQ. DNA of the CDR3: TGTGCCAGCAGCCAAGAGGTAGCAGATACGCAGTATTTT. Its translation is CASSQEVADTQYF.

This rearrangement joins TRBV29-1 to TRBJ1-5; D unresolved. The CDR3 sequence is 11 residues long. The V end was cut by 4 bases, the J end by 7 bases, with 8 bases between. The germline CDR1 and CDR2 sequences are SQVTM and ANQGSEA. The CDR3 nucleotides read TGCAGCGTTGGAAACGGCCAGCCCCAGCATTTT. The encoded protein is CSVGNGQPQHF.

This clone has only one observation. The CDR3 here is CASSLGAGYGYTF. In DNA form, the CDR3 reads TGTGCCAGCAGCCTAGGGGCAGGGTACGGCTACACCTTC. The chain recombines TRBV7-3 with TRBJ1-2, with D perhaps matching TRBD1 (5 bases). Between the trimmed V and J ends, which lost 5 bases and 8 bases, there was a span of 15 bases. The CDR3 loop spans 13 amino acids. CDR1 and CDR2 (germline): SGHTA, FQGTGA.

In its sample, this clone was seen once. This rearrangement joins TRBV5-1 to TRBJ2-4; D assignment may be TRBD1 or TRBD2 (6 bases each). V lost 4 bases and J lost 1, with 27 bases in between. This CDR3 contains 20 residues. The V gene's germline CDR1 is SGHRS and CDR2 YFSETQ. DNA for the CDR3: TGCGCCAGCAGCAGGGGGAGGTCGCCGGGTTGGTATAGGGCCAAAAACATTCAGTACTTC. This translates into CASSRGRSPGWYRAKNIQYF.

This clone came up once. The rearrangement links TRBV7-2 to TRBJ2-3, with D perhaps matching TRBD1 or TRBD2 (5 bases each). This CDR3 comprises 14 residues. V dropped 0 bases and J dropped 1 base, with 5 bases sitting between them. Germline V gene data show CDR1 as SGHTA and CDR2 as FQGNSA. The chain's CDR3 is CASSLAGGTDTQYF. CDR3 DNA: TGTGCCAGCAGCTTAGCGGGGGGCACAGATACGCAGTATTTT.

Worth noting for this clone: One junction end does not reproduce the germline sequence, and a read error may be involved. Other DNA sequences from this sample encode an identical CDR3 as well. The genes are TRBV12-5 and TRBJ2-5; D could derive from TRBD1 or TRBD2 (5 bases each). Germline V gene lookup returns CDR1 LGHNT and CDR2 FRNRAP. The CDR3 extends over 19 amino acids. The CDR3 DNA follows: TGTGCTAGTGGTTTGGTCCCCTCGGGCAGGGCTGTTGTGGGAGAGACCCAATACTTC. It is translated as CASGLVPSGRAVVGETQYF.

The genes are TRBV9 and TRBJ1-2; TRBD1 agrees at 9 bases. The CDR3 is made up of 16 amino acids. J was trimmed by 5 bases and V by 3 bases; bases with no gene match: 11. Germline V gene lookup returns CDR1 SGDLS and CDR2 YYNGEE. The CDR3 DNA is TGTGCCAGCAGCGATCAAGGACAGGGGAAAGATTATGGCTACACCTTC. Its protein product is CASSDQGQGKDYGYTF.

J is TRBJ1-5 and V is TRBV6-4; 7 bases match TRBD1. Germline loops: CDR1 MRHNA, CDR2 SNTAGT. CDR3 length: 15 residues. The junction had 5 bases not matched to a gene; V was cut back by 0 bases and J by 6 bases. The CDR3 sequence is CASSDSQGEGQPQHF. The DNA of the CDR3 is TGTGCCAGCAGTGACTCCCAGGGGGAGGGTCAGCCCCAGCATTTT.

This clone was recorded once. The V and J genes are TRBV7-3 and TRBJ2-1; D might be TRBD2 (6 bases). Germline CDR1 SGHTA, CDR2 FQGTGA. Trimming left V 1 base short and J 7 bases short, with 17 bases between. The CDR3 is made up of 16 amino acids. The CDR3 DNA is TGTGCCAGCAGCTTAATACGTGGGGGGAGAGAGAATGAGCAGTTCTTC. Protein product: CASSLIRGGRENEQFF. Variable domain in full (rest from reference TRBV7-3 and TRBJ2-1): GAGVSQTPSNKVTEKGKYVELRCDPISGHTALYWYRQSLGQGPEFLIYFQGTGAADDSGLPNDRFFAVRPEGSVSTLKIQRTERGDSAVYLCASSLIRGGRENEQFFGPGTRLTVL.

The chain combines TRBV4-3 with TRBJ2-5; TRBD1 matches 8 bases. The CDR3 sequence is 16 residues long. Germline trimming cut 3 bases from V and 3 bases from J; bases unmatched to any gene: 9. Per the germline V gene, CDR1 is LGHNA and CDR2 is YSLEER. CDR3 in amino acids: CASSQELRGLEETQYF. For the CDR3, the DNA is TGCGCCAGCAGCCAGGAACTCAGGGGGCTGGAAGAGACCCAGTACTTC.

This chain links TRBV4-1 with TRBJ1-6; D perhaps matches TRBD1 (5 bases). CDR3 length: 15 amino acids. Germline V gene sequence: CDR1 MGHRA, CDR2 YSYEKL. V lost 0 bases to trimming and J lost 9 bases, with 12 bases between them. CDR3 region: CASSQEAGSGSPLHF. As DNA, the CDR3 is TGCGCCAGCAGCCAAGAAGCAGGGTCTGGTTCACCCCTCCACTTT.

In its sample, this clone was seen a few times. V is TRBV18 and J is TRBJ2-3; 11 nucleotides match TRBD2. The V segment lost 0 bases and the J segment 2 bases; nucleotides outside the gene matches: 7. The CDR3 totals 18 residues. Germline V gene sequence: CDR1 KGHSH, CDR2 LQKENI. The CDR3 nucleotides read TGTGCCAGCTCACCACCCTTTCGACTAGCGGGGTCCACAGATACGCAGTATTTT. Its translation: CASSPPFRLAGSTDTQYF.

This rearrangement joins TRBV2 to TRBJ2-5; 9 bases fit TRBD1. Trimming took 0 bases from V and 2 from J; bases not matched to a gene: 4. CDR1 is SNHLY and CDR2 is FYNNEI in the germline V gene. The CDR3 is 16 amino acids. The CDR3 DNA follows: TGTGCCAGCAGTGAAGCGGGGACAGGGATTCAAGAGACCCAGTACTTC. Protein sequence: CASSEAGTGIQETQYF.

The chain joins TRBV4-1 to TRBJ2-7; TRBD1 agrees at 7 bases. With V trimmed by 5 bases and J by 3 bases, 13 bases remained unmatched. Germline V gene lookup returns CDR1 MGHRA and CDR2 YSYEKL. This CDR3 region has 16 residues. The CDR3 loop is CASSRETGILGYEQYF. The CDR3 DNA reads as TGCGCCAGCAGCAGGGAGACAGGGATCCTGGGCTACGAGCAGTACTTC.

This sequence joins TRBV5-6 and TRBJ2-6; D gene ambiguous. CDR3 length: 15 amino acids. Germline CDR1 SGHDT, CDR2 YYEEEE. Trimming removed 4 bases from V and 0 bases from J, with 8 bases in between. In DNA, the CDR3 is TGTGCCAGCAGCCCCGTCGGCTCTGGGGCCAACGTCCTGACTTTC. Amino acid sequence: CASSPVGSGANVLTF. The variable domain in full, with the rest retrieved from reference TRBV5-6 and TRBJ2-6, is DAGVTQSPTHLIKTRGQQVTLRCSPKSGHDTVSWYQQALGQGPQFIFQYYEEEERQRGNFPDRFSGHQFPNYSSELNVNALLLGDSALYLCASSPVGSGANVLTFGAGSRLTVL.

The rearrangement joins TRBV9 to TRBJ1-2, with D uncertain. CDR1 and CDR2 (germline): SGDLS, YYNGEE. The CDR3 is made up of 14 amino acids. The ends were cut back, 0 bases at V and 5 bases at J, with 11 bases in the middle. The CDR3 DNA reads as TGTGCCAGCAGCGTAGGCCTTGGGGAGTATGGCTACACCTTC. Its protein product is CASSVGLGEYGYTF.

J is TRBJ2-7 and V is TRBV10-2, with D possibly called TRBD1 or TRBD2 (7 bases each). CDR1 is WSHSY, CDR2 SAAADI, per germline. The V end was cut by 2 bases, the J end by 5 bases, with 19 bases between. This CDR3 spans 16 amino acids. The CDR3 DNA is TGCGCCAGCAGTGAGCTGGGGCAGGGGGGGGATGACGAGCAGTACTTC. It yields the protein CASSELGQGGDDEQYF.

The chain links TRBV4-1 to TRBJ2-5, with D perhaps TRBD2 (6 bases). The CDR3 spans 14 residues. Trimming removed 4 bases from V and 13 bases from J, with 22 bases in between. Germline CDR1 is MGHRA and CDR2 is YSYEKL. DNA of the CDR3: TGCGCCAGCAGCCCTCTACCTGGGACTTTTTCAGGGTACTTC. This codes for CASSPLPGTFSGYF.

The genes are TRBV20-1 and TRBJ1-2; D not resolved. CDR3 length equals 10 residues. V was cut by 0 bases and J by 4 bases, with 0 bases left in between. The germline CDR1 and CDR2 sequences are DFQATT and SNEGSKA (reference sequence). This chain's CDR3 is CSARDYGYTF. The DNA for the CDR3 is TGCAGTGCTAGAGACTATGGCTACACCTTC.

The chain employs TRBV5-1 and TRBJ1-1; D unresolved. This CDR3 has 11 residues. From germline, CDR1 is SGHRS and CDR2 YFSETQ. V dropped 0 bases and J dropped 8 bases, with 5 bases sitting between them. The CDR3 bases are TGCGCCAGCAGCTTGGGTTGGGAAGCTTTCTTT. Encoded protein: CASSLGWEAFF.

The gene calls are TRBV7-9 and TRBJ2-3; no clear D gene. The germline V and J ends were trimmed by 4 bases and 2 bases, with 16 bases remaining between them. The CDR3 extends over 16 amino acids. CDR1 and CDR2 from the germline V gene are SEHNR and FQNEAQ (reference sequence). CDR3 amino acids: CASSSPEQDPTDTQYF. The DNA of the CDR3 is TGTGCCAGCAGCTCCCCCGAGCAGGATCCCACAGATACGCAGTATTTT. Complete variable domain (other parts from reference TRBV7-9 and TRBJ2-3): DTGVSQNPRHKITKRGQNVTFRCDPISEHNRLYWYRQTLGQGPEFLTYFQNEAQLEKSRLLSDRFSAERPKGSFSTLEIQRTEQGDSAMYLCASSSPEQDPTDTQYFGPGTRLTVL.

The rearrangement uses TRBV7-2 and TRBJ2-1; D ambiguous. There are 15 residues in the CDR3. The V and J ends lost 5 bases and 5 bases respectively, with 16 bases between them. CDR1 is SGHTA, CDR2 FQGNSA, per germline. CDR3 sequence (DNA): TGTGCCAGCAGCCCATCTCCGCCGCCTAACAATGAGCAGTTCTTC. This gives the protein CASSPSPPPNNEQFF.

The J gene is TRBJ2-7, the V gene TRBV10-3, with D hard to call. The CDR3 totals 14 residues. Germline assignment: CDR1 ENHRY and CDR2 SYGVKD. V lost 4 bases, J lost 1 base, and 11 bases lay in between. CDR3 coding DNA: TGTGCCATCAGTGCGCACATGTTGTCCTACGAGCAGTACTTC. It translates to CAISAHMLSYEQYF.

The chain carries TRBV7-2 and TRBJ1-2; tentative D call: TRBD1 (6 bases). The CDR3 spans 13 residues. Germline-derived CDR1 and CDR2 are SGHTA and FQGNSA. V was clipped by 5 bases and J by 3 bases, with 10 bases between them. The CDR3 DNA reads TGTGCCAGCAGCCGCAGGGGTGACTATGGCTACACCTTC. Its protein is CASSRRGDYGYTF.

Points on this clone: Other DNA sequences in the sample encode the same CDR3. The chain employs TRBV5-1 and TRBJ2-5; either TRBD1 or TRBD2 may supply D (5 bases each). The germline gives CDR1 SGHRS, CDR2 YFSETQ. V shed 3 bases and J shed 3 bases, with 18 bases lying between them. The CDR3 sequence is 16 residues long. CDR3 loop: CASSWDEEGTKETQYF. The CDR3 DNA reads TGCGCCAGCAGCTGGGACGAAGAGGGAACTAAAGAGACCCAGTACTTC. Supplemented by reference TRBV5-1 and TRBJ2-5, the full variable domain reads KAGVTQTPRYLIKTRGQQVTLSCSPISGHRSVSWYQQTPGQGLQFLFEYFSETQRNKGNFPGRFSGRQFSNSRSEMNVSTLELGDSALYLCASSWDEEGTKETQYFGPGTRLLVL.

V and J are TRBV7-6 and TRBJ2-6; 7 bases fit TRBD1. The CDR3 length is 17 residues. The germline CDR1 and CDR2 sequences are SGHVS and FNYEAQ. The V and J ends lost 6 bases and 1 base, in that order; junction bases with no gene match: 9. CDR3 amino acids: CASRGLGQLSGANVLTF. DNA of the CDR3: TGTGCCAGCAGGGGGTTGGGACAGTTATCTGGGGCCAACGTCCTGACTTTC.